This entry is about one T cell receptor beta chain. The target antigen is unknown. Trimming took off 5 bases at V and 4 bases at J, with 11 bases between the two ends. The CDR3 sequence is 12 residues long. The germline gives CDR1 SQVTM, CDR2 ANQGSEA. Assay: immunoSEQ multiplex PCR; the TCRdb copy retains only in-frame clones and omits some. The sample has approximately 82,000 clones; 70% to 90% are singletons. This record belongs to a study of T cell responses to AZD1222 COVID-19 vaccine. Regarding the study as a whole: At 160-218 and 743-854, vaccine-associated CD4 TCRs were dominant, and they spanned spike.

The clonotype was recovered from an adult in good health. Here the sequenced sample was peripheral blood, taken on day 0 of AZD1222 vaccination. This chain links TRBV29-1 with TRBJ1-2; D ambiguous. The CDR3: CSVRWGSYGYTF. CDR3 coding DNA: TGCAGCGTTCGGTGGGGAAGCTATGGCTACACCTTC.